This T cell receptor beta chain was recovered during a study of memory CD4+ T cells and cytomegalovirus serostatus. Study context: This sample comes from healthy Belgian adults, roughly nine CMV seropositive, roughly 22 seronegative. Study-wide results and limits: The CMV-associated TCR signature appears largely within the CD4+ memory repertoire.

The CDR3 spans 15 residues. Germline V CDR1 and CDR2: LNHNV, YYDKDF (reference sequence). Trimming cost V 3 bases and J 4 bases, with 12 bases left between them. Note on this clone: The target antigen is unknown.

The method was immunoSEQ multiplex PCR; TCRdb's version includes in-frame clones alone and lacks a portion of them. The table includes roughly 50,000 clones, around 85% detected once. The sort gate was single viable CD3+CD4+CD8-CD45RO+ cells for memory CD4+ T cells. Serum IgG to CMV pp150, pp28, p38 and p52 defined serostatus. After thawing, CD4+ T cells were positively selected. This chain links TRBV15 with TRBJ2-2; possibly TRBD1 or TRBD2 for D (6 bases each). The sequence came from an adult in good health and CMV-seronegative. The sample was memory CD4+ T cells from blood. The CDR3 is CATSRGGLGTGELFF. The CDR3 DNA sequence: TGTGCCACCAGCAGGGGGGGCTTAGGCACCGGGGAGCTGTTTTTT.